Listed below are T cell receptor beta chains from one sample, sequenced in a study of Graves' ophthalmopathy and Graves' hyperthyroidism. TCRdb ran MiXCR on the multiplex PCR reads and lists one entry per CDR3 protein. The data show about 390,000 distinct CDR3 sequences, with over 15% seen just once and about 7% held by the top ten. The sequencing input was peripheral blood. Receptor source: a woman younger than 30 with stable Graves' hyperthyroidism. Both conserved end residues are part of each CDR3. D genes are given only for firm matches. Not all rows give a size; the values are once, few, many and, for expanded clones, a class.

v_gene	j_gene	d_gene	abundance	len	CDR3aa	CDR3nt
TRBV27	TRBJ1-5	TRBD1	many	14	CASSFGQGGQPQHF	TGTGCCAGCAGTTTCGGACAGGGTGGGCAGCCCCAGCATTTT
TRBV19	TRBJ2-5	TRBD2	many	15	CASSPGTNYQETQYF	TGTGCCAGTAGTCCCGGGACTAACTACCAAGAGACCCAGTACTTC
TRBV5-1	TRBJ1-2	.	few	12	CASSSGSDGYTF	TGCGCCAGCAGCTCAGGGAGCGATGGCTACACCTTC
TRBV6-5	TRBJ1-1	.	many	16	CASSFCQGAVCTEAFF	TGTGCCAGCAGTTTCTGTCAGGGAGCCGTGTGCACTGAAGCTTTCTTT
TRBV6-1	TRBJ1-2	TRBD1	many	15	CASSESGTGFYGYTF	TGTGCCAGCAGTGAGTCCGGGACAGGCTTCTATGGCTACACCTTC
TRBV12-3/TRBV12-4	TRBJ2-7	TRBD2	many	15	CASSPRTSIYYEQYF	TGTGCCAGCAGTCCGAGGACTAGCATATACTACGAGCAGTACTTC
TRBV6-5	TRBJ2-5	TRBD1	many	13	CASRVDRQETQYF	TGTGCCAGCAGAGTGGACAGGCAAGAGACCCAGTACTTC
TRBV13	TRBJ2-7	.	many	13	CASSLTWGWEQYF	TGTGCCAGCAGCTTAACGTGGGGATGGGAGCAGTACTTC
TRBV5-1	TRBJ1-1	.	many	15	CASSLADGGNTEAFF	TGCGCCAGCAGCTTGGCCGACGGGGGAAACACTGAAGCTTTCTTT
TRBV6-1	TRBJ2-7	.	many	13	CASSPSLGRQQYF	TGTGCCAGCAGTCCCAGCCTGGGAAGGCAGCAGTACTTC
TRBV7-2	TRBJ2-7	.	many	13	CASSVDRNYEQYF	TGTGCCAGCAGTGTGGACCGGAACTACGAGCAGTACTTC
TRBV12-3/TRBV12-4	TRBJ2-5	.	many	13	CASRAEVRETQYF	TGTGCCAGCAGGGCCGAGGTTCGGGAGACCCAGTACTTC
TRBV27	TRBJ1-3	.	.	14	CAREGLLAGNTIYF	TGTGCCCGCGAGGGGTTACTAGCTGGAAACACCATATATTTT
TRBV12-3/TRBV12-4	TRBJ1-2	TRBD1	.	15	CASSPGDRGNYGYTF	TGTGCCAGCAGTCCGGGGGACAGAGGTAACTATGGCTACACCTTC
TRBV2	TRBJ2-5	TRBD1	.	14	CASISGQGLETQYF	TGTGCCAGCATATCGGGACAGGGTTTAGAGACCCAGTACTTC
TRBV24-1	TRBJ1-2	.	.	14	CATSDLSRNYGYTF	TGTGCCACCAGTGATTTGAGCAGGAACTATGGCTACACCTTC
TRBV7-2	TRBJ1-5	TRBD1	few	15	CASSFAGGKDQPQHF	TGTGCCAGCAGCTTCGCAGGGGGCAAAGATCAGCCCCAGCATTTT
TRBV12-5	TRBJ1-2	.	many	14	CASGLVSGNYGYTF	TGTGCTAGTGGTTTGGTTTCCGGGAACTATGGCTACACCTTC
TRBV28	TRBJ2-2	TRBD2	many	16	CASRPRARGKTGELFF	TGTGCCAGCAGGCCAAGGGCGCGGGGGAAGACCGGGGAGCTGTTTTTT